This paragraph reports one T cell receptor beta chain. The protocol was immunoSEQ multiplex PCR, while the TCRdb copy is restricted to in-frame clones and leaves out a portion. The data contain fewer than 85,000 clones, roughly 92% of them singletons. This specimen belongs to a study of technical replicates of blood from a few donors. Germline V gives CDR1 GTSNPN, CDR2 SVGIG (reference sequence). The CDR3 is 13 residues long. Trimming left V 2 bases short and J 5 bases short, with 12 bases between. The rearrangement uses TRBV30 and TRBJ1-1, with D uncertain. This sequence was found in a human donor in good health. The sample was T cells isolated from PBMCs. CDR3 region: CAWSLIGGTEAFF. The CDR3 bases are TGTGCCTGGAGTCTGATTGGCGGGACTGAAGCTTTCTTT.